What follows are 28 T cell receptor beta chains derived from one specimen sequenced in a study of CD8+ T cells in alopecia areata. Treatment given: oral pan-JAK inhibitor, 5-10 mg twice daily. Extraction of RNA preceded its reverse transcription into cDNA, which served as the sequencing template. Measured with immunoSEQ multiplex PCR; TCRdb has only the in-frame clones, and not every one. The sample records 110,000 to 150,000 clones, about 86% being singletons. The sequencing used CD8+ T cells sorted from blood, collected at week 4, from a patient treated with tofacitinib. Source of these receptors: a human donor with alopecia areata.

This clone was found a few times. This sequence joins TRBV5-4 and TRBJ2-7, with D perhaps being TRBD1 or TRBD2 (5 bases each). Germline V gene data show CDR1 as SGHNT and CDR2 as YYREEE (reference sequence). This CDR3 region has 13 residues. The germline V and J ends were trimmed by 4 bases and 3 bases, with 11 bases remaining between them. CDR3 nucleotide sequence: TGTGCCAGCAGCCTACAGGAGGTCTACGAGCAGTACTTC. As protein: CASSLQEVYEQYF.

This clone was observed a handful of times. The gene calls are TRBV7-2 and TRBJ2-1; TRBD2 matches at 10 bases. V was pared by 1 base and J by 9 bases, with 6 bases of the junction left unmatched. Looked up from germline, CDR1 is SGHTA and CDR2 is FQGNSA. CDR3 length: 15 residues. The CDR3 region has the DNA TGTGCCAGCAGCTTAGATCTAGCGGGGGCCGTTGAGCAGTTCTTC. As protein: CASSLDLAGAVEQFF.

J is TRBJ2-7 and V is TRBV30; TRBD1 agrees at 7 bases. J gave up 7 bases and V 0 bases, and 9 bases lay outside the gene matches. This CDR3 has 14 residues. CDR1 GTSNPN and CDR2 SVGIG come from the germline V gene (reference sequence). CDR3 sequence reads: CAWSVRGGAGEQYF. CDR3 in DNA: TGTGCCTGGAGTGTACGAGGGGGCGCAGGGGAGCAGTACTTC.

The CDR3 loop reads CAIPGQGTADTQYF. As DNA, the CDR3 is TGTGCCATTCCGGGACAGGGGACAGCAGATACGCAGTATTTT. The chain employs TRBV19 and TRBJ2-3; 10 bases fit TRBD1. The CDR3 totals 14 residues. Germline CDR1 LNHDA, CDR2 SQIVND (reference sequence). Trimming at V came to 10 bases and at J to 4 bases, leaving 8 bases not matched to a gene.

V and J are TRBV27 and TRBJ2-3, with 9 bases fitting TRBD2. V lost 0 bases, J lost 3 bases, and 7 bases stayed unmatched. This CDR3 has 17 amino acids. Germline CDR1 reads MNHEY; CDR2 reads SMNVEV (reference sequence). CDR3 residues: CASSLSGAGGGTDTQYF. CDR3 DNA sequence: TGTGCCAGCAGTTTATCGGGGGCGGGAGGGGGGACAGATACGCAGTATTTT.

This chain links TRBV5-6 with TRBJ2-5, with 10 bases fitting TRBD1. The end of the DNA is better explained by TRBJ2-7, so the J call may be wrong. Germline V gives CDR1 SGHDT, CDR2 YYEEEE. The CDR3 has 16 residues. The CDR3 DNA follows: TGTGCCAGCAGCTTCGGGACAGGGGCCGCGCTCTACGAGCAGTACTTC. It is translated as CASSFGTGAALYEQYF.

The V and J genes are TRBV7-9 and TRBJ2-7; 8 positions match TRBD2. V lost 4 bases, J lost 9 bases, and 2 bases stayed unmatched. The CDR3 is 11 amino acids. Germline V CDR1 and CDR2: SEHNR, FQNEAQ (reference sequence). CDR3 protein: CASSSLAGQYF. Here the CDR3 DNA reads TGTGCCAGCAGCTCTCTAGCGGGGCAGTACTTC.

This chain joins TRBV6-5 and TRBJ2-7, with a tentative D call TRBD2 (5 bases). V was shortened by 2 bases and J by 4 bases, with 9 bases between the two germline ends. In germline, CDR1 is MNHEY, CDR2 SVGAGI. This CDR3 is built from 13 residues. CDR3 sequence: CASSYGETYEQYF. The CDR3 DNA sequence: TGTGCCAGCAGTTACGGGGAGACGTACGAGCAGTACTTC.

The genes are TRBV29-1 and TRBJ1-2, with 7 bases lining up with TRBD1. The CDR3 sequence is 15 residues long. The V gene end was trimmed by 1 base and the J gene end by 4 bases; junction bases not matched to a gene: 9. From germline, CDR1 is SQVTM and CDR2 ANQGSEA. CDR3 bases: TGCAGCGTTGAAGCCCAGACAGGGAGTGGCTATGGCTACACCTTC. This codes for CSVEAQTGSGYGYTF.

This chain uses TRBV29-1 with TRBJ2-3, with 8 bases aligning to TRBD2. The CDR3 loop spans 14 amino acids. Trimming cost V 5 bases and J 2 bases; bases outside gene matches: 6. CDR1 and CDR2 from the germline V gene are SQVTM and ANQGSEA. In DNA form, the CDR3 reads TGCAGCGTTTTAGATAGCGGGGACACAGATACGCAGTATTTT. Its translation: CSVLDSGDTDTQYF.

This chain connects TRBV29-1 to TRBJ2-1, with 7 bases that match TRBD1. CDR3 size: 13 residues. The J segment lost 4 bases and the V segment lost 5 bases, leaving 5 bases of the junction unmatched. Germline lookup yields CDR1 SQVTM and CDR2 ANQGSEA. The chain's CDR3 is CSVRGRSYNEQFF. The DNA of the CDR3 is TGCAGCGTTAGGGGGCGTTCATACAATGAGCAGTTCTTC.

The chain carries TRBV7-8 and TRBJ1-5; 7 bases fit TRBD1. There are 12 residues in the CDR3. The germline gives CDR1 SGHVS, CDR2 FQNEAQ. V lost 9 bases, J lost 3 bases, and 2 bases stayed unmatched. The CDR3 protein is CASGQDNQPQHF. The CDR3 DNA reads as TGTGCCAGTGGACAGGACAATCAGCCCCAGCATTTT. Based on the CDR3 plus reference TRBV7-8 and TRBJ1-5, the full variable domain is GAGVSQSPRYKVAKRGQDVALRCDPISGHVSLFWYQQALGQGPEFLTYFQNEAQLDKSGLPSDRFFAERPEGSVSTLKIQRTQQEDSAVYLCASGQDNQPQHFGDGTRLSIL.

The chain is built from TRBV29-1 and TRBJ2-2; D uncertain. The CDR3 sequence is 12 residues long. Germline CDR1 is SQVTM and CDR2 is ANQGSEA. Trimming left V 1 base short and J 6 bases short, with 6 bases between. The CDR3, as DNA: TGCAGCGTTGAAGGTTTGTCCGGGGAGCTGTTTTTT. This sequence encodes CSVEGLSGELFF.

The chain carries TRBV21-1 and TRBJ1-1. TRBV21-1 is a known pseudogene. The CDR3 totals 17 residues. The CDR3 spells CASSRPMDSGFYTEAFF. DNA of the CDR3: TGTGCCAGCAGCAGACCGATGGACAGCGGGTTTTACACTGAAGCTTTCTTT.

The chain combines TRBV7-6 with TRBJ1-6, with D perhaps matching TRBD1 (5 bases). The CDR3 spans 16 residues. Germline V gene data show CDR1 as SGHVS and CDR2 as FNYEAQ. V lost 5 bases and J lost 5, with 16 bases in between. DNA for the CDR3: TGTGCCAGCAGCCCGGGGCCCGGGGGAGATAATTCACCCCTCCACTTT. This encodes CASSPGPGGDNSPLHF.

V and J are TRBV25-1 and TRBJ1-2; TRBD1 might be the D (5 bases). The ends were cut back, 3 bases at V and 2 bases at J, with 7 bases in the middle. CDR3 length: 13 amino acids. The germline V gene encodes CDR1 MGHDK and CDR2 SYGVNS. The CDR3 region has the DNA TGTGCCAGCAGTGACAGGGAGAACTATGGCTACACCTTC. Its translation is CASSDRENYGYTF.

V gene TRBV28 combines with J gene TRBJ2-7, with a weak D call TRBD1 (7 bases). Trimming removed 7 bases at V and 3 bases at J, with 16 bases between. This CDR3 is 14 amino acids long. Per the germline V gene, CDR1 is MDHEN and CDR2 is SYDVKM. The DNA for the CDR3 is TGTGCCAGCACAACTCGACAGGGACTCTACGAGCAGTACTTC. This gives the protein CASTTRQGLYEQYF.

This chain links TRBV6-6 with TRBJ2-2; weak D call: TRBD1 (5 bases). The CDR3 runs 15 residues. Germline lookup yields CDR1 MNHNY and CDR2 SVGAGI (reference sequence). V was cut by 7 bases and J by 5 bases, with 17 bases left in between. CDR3 sequence (DNA): TGTGCCAGCACCGGATTCAGGGATCCTACCGGGGAGCTGTTTTTT. The encoded protein is CASTGFRDPTGELFF.

V is TRBV7-9 and J is TRBJ2-7, with no clear D. With 0 bases removed from V and 2 bases from J, the gap between germline ends came to 11 bases. The CDR3 loop spans 15 amino acids. Germline lookup yields CDR1 SEHNR and CDR2 FQNEAQ (reference sequence). The CDR3 protein is CASSLASLRTYEQYF. The CDR3 DNA follows: TGTGCCAGCAGCTTAGCGTCGCTACGGACCTACGAGCAGTACTTC.

The chain couples TRBV5-1 to TRBJ2-2; D possibly corresponds to TRBD1 (5 bases). The CDR3 consists of 17 residues. V was clipped by 4 bases and J by 2 bases, with 18 bases between them. CDR1 is SGHRS and CDR2 is YFSETQ in the germline V gene. The CDR3 coding sequence is TGCGCCAGCAGCCAGGACACCTCCTTAACCAACACCGGGGAGCTGTTTTTT. This sequence encodes CASSQDTSLTNTGELFF.

This chain joins TRBV13 and TRBJ1-2, with no clear D. This CDR3 comprises 15 residues. From germline, CDR1 is PRHDT and CDR2 FYEKMQ (reference sequence). Trimming cost V 1 base and J 0 bases, with 9 bases left between them. The CDR3 bases are TGTGCCAGCAGCTTAGTGGACTACGCTAACTATGGCTACACCTTC. It encodes CASSLVDYANYGYTF.

The chain links TRBV19 to TRBJ2-7, with TRBD2 identical over 8 bases. CDR1 LNHDA and CDR2 SQIVND come from the germline V gene (reference sequence). CDR3 length: 13 amino acids. V dropped 4 bases and J dropped 4; count of bases not matched to a gene: 3. The CDR3 spells CASSTAGGYEQYF. The CDR3 region has the DNA TGTGCCAGTAGTACTGCGGGAGGATACGAGCAGTACTTC.

The rearrangement links TRBV30 to TRBJ2-5, with D unresolved. The length of the CDR3 is 11 residues. The germline V gene encodes CDR1 GTSNPN and CDR2 SVGIG (reference sequence). V lost 0 bases to trimming and J lost 4 bases, with 3 bases between them. CDR3 protein: CAWSVGETQYF. The CDR3 DNA reads TGTGCCTGGAGTGTTGGAGAGACCCAGTACTTC.

The V gene is TRBV30, the J gene TRBJ2-7; 8 bases align to TRBD1. The CDR3 totals 14 residues. The trim removed 5 bases at V and 3 bases at J, leaving 9 bases unmatched. Germline values: CDR1 GTSNPN, CDR2 SVGIG (reference sequence). The CDR3 nucleotides are TGTGCCTGGGATAGAGGGACAGGCTACTACGAGCAGTACTTC. This translates into CAWDRGTGYYEQYF.

This chain joins TRBV27 and TRBJ2-1, with 11 bases that match TRBD2. The germline CDR1 and CDR2 sequences are MNHEY and SMNVEV (reference sequence). CDR3 length equals 14 residues. Trimming took 5 bases from V and 10 from J; bases not matched to a gene: 7. The CDR3 sequence is CASSEGLAGGEQFF. The CDR3 coding sequence is TGTGCCAGCAGTGAGGGTCTAGCGGGAGGCGAGCAGTTCTTC.

V usage is TRBV29-1 and J usage is TRBJ2-5; D remains unclear. The CDR3 contains 13 residues. Trimming took off 3 bases at V and 4 bases at J, with 12 bases between the two ends. Germline CDR1 and CDR2: SQVTM and ANQGSEA. CDR3 in DNA: TGCAGCGTTGAGTACCCCGGTTTAGAGACCCAGTACTTC. Translating it yields CSVEYPGLETQYF.

The chain couples TRBV2 to TRBJ2-2; no clear D gene. The CDR3 length is 11 residues. CDR1 is SNHLY and CDR2 is FYNNEI in the germline V gene. V lost 8 bases to trimming and J lost 2 bases, with 3 bases between them. This CDR3 reads CASYNTGELFF. CDR3 sequence (DNA): TGTGCCAGCTACAACACCGGGGAGCTGTTTTTT. The full variable domain, completed using reference TRBV2 and TRBJ2-2, is EPEVTQTPSHQVTQMGQEVILRCVPISNHLYFYWYRQILGQKVEFLVSFYNNEISEKSEIFDDQFSVERPDGSNFTLKIRSTKLEDSAMYFCASYNTGELFFGEGSRLTVL.

This chain links TRBV11-2 with TRBJ2-2; D remains ambiguous. Germline V gene data show CDR1 as SGHAT and CDR2 as FQNNGV. CDR3 length: 13 amino acids. Trimming took 5 bases from V and 3 from J, leaving 7 bases between them. CDR3 nucleotides: TGTGCCAGCAGCCCACCCCACACCGGGGAGCTGTTTTTT. Its translation is CASSPPHTGELFF.